What follows describes a single T cell receptor beta chain. Its antigen remains unidentified. No per-base quality is available; no much larger clone lies one base away. TCRbeta CDR3 regions were amplified from genomic DNA using the immunoSEQ Assay, a bias-controlled multiplex PCR. The source study handled its data this way. The number of nucleated cells in each sample was estimated from the amplification of reference gene primers within the assay. To quantify the absolute abundance of each unique TCRbeta CDR3 rearrangement, sequence reads were collapsed and filtered. For each sample, productive Simpson clonality was calculated as the square root of Simpson's diversity index across productive rearrangements. This immuneACCESS table, as held by TCRdb, lists in-frame sequences with V and J called but not all clones. Of the missing ones, under half trace to an unresolved V gene in checked studies; the others have no known cause. V and J calls and clone size follow that table, whereas D and trimming were derived from the DNA. Within this sample are hundreds of thousands of clones, with about nine tenths of them counted one time only. Around 1.7% of the sample lies in the top ten.

The entry originates in a study of blood T cell repertoires in COVID-19 (dated by TCRdb to the early 2020s). Some background on the complete study: Samples covering the acute and convalescent phases of COVID-19 were provided by collaborators in the United States, Italy and Spain. The material from the prospective study consisted of cDNA or gDNA derived from T cells, B-cell-depleted T cells, or PBMCs. The dataset comprised deeply sampled blood TCRbeta repertoires from subjects exposed to, actively infected with, or recovered from COVID-19. The repertoires were made available in a free public database intended to serve as a resource for research on the immune response to SARS-CoV-2. The samples were drawn from two sources: the first 160 participants of the ongoing ImmuneRACE study, and 1,000 to 1,500 subjects contributed by 6 global collaborators. Nearly every sample came with metadata listing a de-identified subject ID, COVID-19 status, age in years and sex. Where available, HLA class I and class II types were taken from metadata supplied by the sample provider and were not determined by assay-based typing.

What the research found in general, with its limitations: How much clinical and demographic metadata was included differed by source and by participant, and the metadata was provided uncurated.

The germline V gene (reference sequence) supplies CDR1 LGHDT and CDR2 YNNKEL. Reading from cysteine to phenylalanine, the CDR3 counts 17 amino acids. The kept DNA is CDR3 alone, 51 bases in frame from the first base. Compared with germline, V lacks 1 base and J lacks 2 bases; bases without a gene match: 7. Participants in the prospective study were aged about 18 to 100 years, lived in under 30 United States geographic areas, and enrolled through a virtual design. In the prospective study, cohorts were assigned on the basis of participant-reported clinical history obtained from a screening survey and a study questionnaire. Recovered participants in ImmuneRACE Cohort 3 were defined by two consecutive negative NP/OP PCR tests, clearance by a healthcare professional, or resolution of symptoms. In the prospective study, whole blood, serum and a nasopharyngeal or oropharyngeal swab were collected from each participant by mobile phlebotomists. Over an approximately 2-month period, participants in the prospective study had the option of providing additional blood draws and questionnaires. Before DNA extraction, prospective study blood samples were shipped either frozen or at room temperature.

The sequenced material came from PBMCs or T cells enriched from blood (not recorded which). The chain was built from TRBV3-1 (or the pseudogene TRBV3-2) and TRBJ2-2; 7 central nucleotides agree with TRBD2. The receptor comes from a man aged 40-50 years who had recovered from COVID-19. CDR3 sequence: CASSQVGEGINTGELFF. The nucleotide sequence reads TGTGCCAGCAGCCAAGTTGGGGAGGGTATTAACACCGGGGAGCTGTTTTTT.